These 5 T cell receptor beta chains were sequenced from one sample in a study of human T cells and chemical hapten exposure (dated by TCRdb to the early 2020s). During library preparation, unique molecular identifiers were attached to individual cDNA molecules so that TCRs could be counted quantitatively and reproducibly. TCRdb reprocessed the public reads (quality trimming at Q25 with fastp, clone calling with MiXCR) and kept in-frame beta chains. Here each entry gathers all rows of one CDR3 protein and keeps the most common genes and DNA. Recorded for this sample are 100,000 to 150,000 distinct CDR3 sequences; about 8.9% of them occurred a single time. The top ten hold just over 1.4% of the sample. Total RNA was isolated from unfractionated whole blood collected in Tempus Blood RNA tubes. The sample comprised whole blood. These receptors originate from a human donor in good health. Some clones in this sample may be carry-over from other donors' samples. Donor details come from another sample of the same person, matched by shared clones.

This clonotype appeared a few times. The chain has TRBV5-6 and TRBJ2-1; TRBD2 matches 12 bases. Trimming removed 6 bases from V and 9 bases from J; junction bases left unmatched: 13. This CDR3 spans 16 amino acids. CDR1 is SGHDT, CDR2 YYEEEE, per germline. The CDR3, as DNA: TGTGCCAGCACCACCCCCGGACTAGCGGGACCCGTTGAGCAGTTCTTC. As protein: CASTTPGLAGPVEQFF.

The V gene is TRBV4-2, the J gene TRBJ1-2; TRBD1 agrees at 9 bases. The germline CDR1 and CDR2 sequences are LGHNA and YNFKEQ. Trimming cost V 1 base and J 6 bases; bases outside gene matches: 6. The CDR3 contains 15 residues. CDR3 region: CASSQGVGQGHGYTF. For the CDR3, the DNA is TGTGCCAGCAGCCAAGGGGTAGGACAGGGGCATGGCTACACCTTC.

The gene calls are TRBV6-2 or TRBV6-3 and TRBJ2-1, with a weak D call TRBD2 (5 bases). The CDR3 covers 13 residues. Trimming left V 6 bases short and J 4 bases short, with 10 bases between. CDR1 is MNHEY, CDR2 SVGEGT, per germline. CDR3 nucleotide sequence: TGTGCCAGCAGCCACGGCGGGTACAATGAGCAGTTCTTC. Protein sequence: CASSHGGYNEQFF.

V gene TRBV12-3 or TRBV12-4 combines with J gene TRBJ1-5; D is unresolved. Trimming removed 6 bases from V and 4 bases from J, with 10 bases in between. This CDR3 is built from 13 residues. CDR3 amino acids: CASRVKGNQPQHF. CDR3 sequence (DNA): TGTGCCAGCAGGGTCAAGGGAAATCAGCCCCAGCATTTT.

This chain joins TRBV7-9 and TRBJ2-7; possible D gene TRBD2, 7 bases. V was pared by 0 bases and J by 0 bases, with 21 bases between. This CDR3 is 19 amino acids long. CDR1 and CDR2 (germline): SEHNR, FQNEAQ (reference sequence). CDR3 coding DNA: TGTGCCAGCAGCTTAGCATGGGATGGGGGGGCCAAACACTCCTACGAGCAGTACTTC. Its translation is CASSLAWDGGAKHSYEQYF. Full variable domain (remainder filled in from reference TRBV7-9 and TRBJ2-7): DTGVSQNPRHKITKRGQNVTFRCDPISEHNRLYWYRQTLGQGPEFLTYFQNEAQLEKSRLLSDRFSAERPKGSFSTLEIQRTEQGDSAMYLCASSLAWDGGAKHSYEQYFGPGTRLTVT.